This T cell receptor (beta chain) came from a study of breast tumors, draining lymph nodes, adjacent tissues (dated by TCRdb to the mid-2010s). Context from the whole study: The study compared TCR beta repertoires across tumor, adjacent nontumor tissue and axillary lymph nodes from breast cancer patients. In human breast cancer, the study set out to assess how tumor, surrounding tissue and draining lymph node repertoires relate to one another and whether T cells might be exchanged between them. Findings and caveats that apply to the study as a whole: Tumor and nontumor tissue repertoires were found to be significantly more similar in luminal-like than in basal-like breast cancer. Tumor T-cell repertoires showed less diversity than lymph node repertoires and more diversity than nontumor tissue repertoires, and tumor T-cell repertoires showed preferential V and J gene usage. The study presented the conclusion that tumor T cells originate in lymph nodes as consistent with a hypothesis, not as something directly demonstrated. A scenario in which most tumor T cells derive from the lymph node and then expand within tumor tissue was judged to be consistent with the data.

Lymph node samples were obtained from the axillary draining lymph nodes of breast cancer patients. A distance of 12 bases separates the germline ends of V and J, which lose 0 bases and 3 bases respectively. The CDR3, cysteine through phenylalanine, is 16 amino acids long. The entry retains the CDR3 DNA only, 48 bases that are in frame from base 1. The germline V gene gives CDR1 as MNHEY and CDR2 as SVGAGI. The sequencer listed for this sample is Illumina HiSeq 2000. TCR beta chain libraries were generated through multiplex PCR amplification. High-throughput sequencing was used to analyze the amplified TCR beta chain products. Clones were called with MiXCR by TCRdb after fastp trimmed the public reads at Q25, and only in-frame beta chains were retained. Every CDR3 protein is listed once, alongside the most common genes and DNA of its rows. This sample has about 200,000 distinct CDR3 sequences in its table, and roughly 31% of those were observed once. The top ten constitute about 4.3% of the sample.

On this clonotype: This clone's antigen is unknown. One base away lies a much larger clone, so this may be a sequencing read error.

The sample consisted of axillary lymph node tissue. The chain uses TRBV6-5 and TRBJ1-3, with the D gene uncertain. The sequence was collected from a female donor with breast cancer. Some clones in this sample may be carry-over from other donors' samples. The CDR3 in this case is CASSYSREISGNTIYF. The bases read TGTGCCAGCAGTTACTCGAGGGAGATTAGTGGAAACACCATATATTTT.